This record concerns one T cell receptor (beta chain) sequence. The data were produced by immunoSEQ multiplex PCR, yet TCRdb's version contains in-frame clones alone and is incomplete. The sample has about 600,000 clones, around 95% seen once. Germline V lookup: CDR1 SGHTA, CDR2 FQGNSA. This CDR3 is 15 amino acids long. The V and J ends lost 1 base and 3 bases respectively, with 13 bases between them. The data originate from a study of shared clonotypes between healthy human individuals. Naive CD8 cells were CD45RO-negative, positively selected for CCR7, excluding terminally differentiated effector memory CD45RA+ cells.

The gene calls are TRBV7-2 and TRBJ2-7, with D uncertain. Sequences were obtained from naive CD8+ T cells sorted from blood. This clonotype was obtained from a woman aged 25 to 39 in good health. This CDR3 is CASSLGVTWGYEQYF. The CDR3 DNA is TGTGCCAGCAGCTTAGGTGTGACATGGGGCTACGAGCAGTACTTC. The full variable domain, its missing parts supplied by reference TRBV7-2 and TRBJ2-7, is GAGVSQSPSNKVTEKGKDVELRCDPISGHTALYWYRQSLGQGLEFLIYFQGNSAPDKSGLPSDRFSAERTGGSVSTLTIQRTQQEDSAVYLCASSLGVTWGYEQYFGPGTRLTVT.